This T cell receptor (beta chain) was identified during a study of blood T cell repertoires in COVID-19 (TCRdb year 2020). About the investigation overall: Collaborator samples came from the United States, Italy and Spain and covered acute and convalescent phases of COVID-19. The prospective study material was composed of cDNA or gDNA derived from T cells, B-cell-depleted T cells, or PBMCs. Deeply sampled blood TCRbeta repertoires from subjects exposed to, actively infected with, or recovered from COVID-19 were included in the dataset. The repertoires were released in a freely available public database meant as a resource for research on the immune response to SARS-CoV-2. The samples were drawn from the first 160 participants of the ongoing ImmuneRACE study and from roughly 1,300 subjects provided by 6 global collaborators. The sample metadata nearly always contained a de-identified subject ID, COVID-19 status, age in years and sex. Where HLA class I and class II types were available, the types were taken from metadata supplied by the sample provider, not from assay-based typing. The paper as a whole reports these results and caveats: The amount of clinical and demographic metadata varied by source and participant and was provided uncurated.

Its CDR3 holds 15 amino acids, cysteine through phenylalanine. Only the CDR3 DNA stays, 45 bases, in frame from base 1. The junction shows trimming of 2 bases on V and 3 bases on J, plus 14 bases between the germline ends. From a lookup of the germline V gene (reference sequence), CDR1 and CDR2 are SGHKS and YYEKEE. The immunoSEQ Assay, a bias-controlled multiplex PCR, was used to amplify TCRbeta CDR3 regions from genomic DNA. The published analysis was carried out like this. Nucleated cell counts per sample were estimated from amplification of reference gene primers within the assay. To quantify the absolute abundance of each unique TCRbeta CDR3 rearrangement, sequence reads were collapsed and filtered. For each sample, productive Simpson clonality was calculated as the square root of Simpson's diversity index over productive rearrangements. TCRdb provides this immuneACCESS table in a form limited to in-frame rearrangements. Some clones are lacking; in checked studies, under half of them reflect an unresolved V gene, and why the rest are absent is not known. V, J and clone size were drawn from that table, and D and trimming were deduced from the DNA. For this sample there are 200,000 to 250,000 clones; under 90% appear just once. About 8.3% of the sample belongs to the ten largest clones.

To note about this clone: The antigen it binds to is not known. There are no base qualities to consult, and no much larger clone falls within one base.

In Seattle, one collaborating source enrolled patients while the infection was active and tracked those patients longitudinally over the course of disease. The collaborating institutions used their own protocols to collect whole blood in K2EDTA tubes. For TCRbeta analysis, collaborators shipped samples in one of three forms: frozen whole blood, isolated PBMCs, or DNA extracted from either of those sample types. Sequenced sample: peripheral blood. The receptor's source is a woman of 80 years or more with COVID-19, enrolled during active disease. Recombination joined TRBV5-5 with TRBJ1-1; the D gene is perhaps TRBD1, from 5 matching bases. The DNA sequence follows: TGTGCCAGCAGCTTCGGGACTGGAATCGACACTGAAGCTTTCTTT. Its translation reads: CASSFGTGIDTEAFF. This CDR3, with the reference TRBV5-5 and TRBJ1-1 proteins standing in past its ends, gives the full variable domain DAGVTQSPTHLIKTRGQQVTLRCSPISGHKSVSWYQQVLGQGPQFIFQYYEKEERGRGNFPDRFSARQFPNYSSELNVNALLLGDSALYLCASSFGTGIDTEAFFGQGTRLTVV.